Sequencing of this T cell receptor beta chain was carried out in a study of molecular identifiers for immune sequencing clone quantification (dated by TCRdb to 2016 to 2018). About the full investigation: For a replicate experiment, RNA from approximately 20,000 or 100,000 naive CD8 T cells was divided into five aliquots, and four of the five aliquots were sequenced. This methods study benchmarked molecular-identifier clustering-based TCR repertoire sequencing (MIDCIRS) and TCR RNA copy counting, using CD8 T cells to do so.

The library was generated by PCR. Sequencing relied on a NextSeq 500. Bulk TCR libraries were made following a previously described method, with the TCR primers given in Table S5. The Qiagen AllPrep DNA/RNA kit was used to purify total RNA. Before any analysis, reads coming from multiple sequencing runs of the same library were combined into one pool. As for the original processing: Reads were retained only if their TCR constant sequence matched exactly, and those retained reads were trimmed to 150 nt and grouped according to their 12-nt molecular barcodes. Within each barcode group, reads were sub-clustered at a 15% Levenshtein threshold, and quality-weighted consensus sequences were built per RNA molecule. Non-functional sequences were discarded, and so were lower-count sequences lying one edit away from another sequence. Based on a fit of two negative binomial distributions, barcode sub-clusters having less than 20% of the maximum read count were discarded. TCRdb passed the public sequencing reads through fastp at Q25 and MiXCR, retaining productive beta sequences. Every distinct CDR3 protein forms one entry, paired with its most common genes and DNA. These V and J calls rely on TCRdb rather than the paper's analysis. This sample holds a few hundred thousand distinct CDR3 sequences; around 23% were observed only once. The ten largest clones add up to roughly 0.79% of the sample.

This clonotype has more than one count but fewer than ten. Its cognate antigen has yet to be identified. No much larger clone exists at a distance of one base, and base qualities are not known. Libraries of naive CD8 T cells were built from anywhere between about 17,000 and 1,000,000 sorted cells, with 10%, 30% or 50% of the purified RNA used. On a BD FACSAria II, naive CD8 T cells were FACS-sorted as CD8+CD4-CCR7+CD45RA+ and collected into RLT Plus buffer. Detection sensitivity was tested by spiking Jurkat RNA equal to over 8 TCR copies' worth into samples containing about 19,000-1,000,000 naive CD8 T cells. CD8 T cells were enriched with RosetteSep CD8+ T Cell Enrichment Cocktail and Ficoll-Paque, followed by ACK red cell lysis. General findings and caveats noted by the study authors: When barcode sub-clustering was omitted, TCR diversity was inflated by chimeric consensus sequences, with chimeras reaching as high as 47%. In CMV-specific effector cells, clones with more than 20 RNA copies contained over 97% of molecules, whereas in naive cells such clones contained under 1% of molecules. The naive libraries included spiked-in Jurkat TCR RNA (about nine copies' worth), and this Jurkat TCR RNA is not part of the donor repertoire. The sizes of highly expanded clones could end up underestimated when identical TCR molecules share a barcode. Spiked-in Jurkat TCR RNA equal to a single cell's worth was reported to be detectable even within one million naive CD8 T cells. Modeling estimated 2.5 to 3 recovered TCR RNA copies per cell, compared with 8.5 to 10 by digital PCR, which implies around 33% capture efficiency.

The CDR3 numbers 13 residues from cysteine through phenylalanine. CDR3 DNA is the only sequence kept; it has 39 bases, read in frame from the first base. Via the germline V gene (reference sequence), CDR1 is LNHDA and CDR2 SQIVND. The trim is 8 bases for V and 3 bases for J, with a gap of 11 bases between the germline ends. This TCR was sampled from a human donor in good health. Some libraries in this study had Jurkat cell RNA spiked in. Sequencing was carried out using naive CD8+ T cells from blood, with Jurkat cell RNA spiked in. The sample's cell subset or site label, in plain terms: FACS-sorted CD8+CD4-CCR7+CD45RA+ naive T cells. This chain is built from TRBV19 and TRBJ2-1, with a tentative D gene TRBD2 over 5 matching bases. The nucleotide sequence reads TGTGCCAGTCGAGACGGGATCTACAATGAGCAGTTCTTC. Protein translation: CASRDGIYNEQFF.